These 26 T cell receptor beta chains came from one sample sequenced in a study of cytomegalovirus exposure and HLA in healthy donors. Sequencing used immunoSEQ multiplex PCR; TCRdb keeps in-frame clones, though not all of them. The sample includes a few hundred thousand clones, about 90% seen only once; the top ten take around 3.3%. What was sequenced was PBMCs. These receptors all come from a woman aged 25 to 39 in good health and CMV-seronegative.

As regards this clone: At the DNA level, this CDR3 is encoded by other sequences in the same sample as well. The V gene is TRBV9, the J gene TRBJ1-1; D unresolved. V lost 0 bases to trimming and J lost 2 bases, with 5 bases between them. CDR3 length: 13 amino acids. Germline V gives CDR1 SGDLS, CDR2 YYNGEE. The CDR3 DNA sequence: TGTGCCAGCAGCGTAGCACCAAACACTGAAGCTTTCTTT. It translates to CASSVAPNTEAFF. The variable domain in full, with the rest retrieved from reference TRBV9 and TRBJ1-1, is DSGVTQTPKHLITATGQRVTLRCSPRSGDLSVYWYQQSLDQGLQFLIQYYNGEERAKGNILERFSAQQFPDLHSELNLSSLELGDSALYFCASSVAPNTEAFFGQGTRLTVV.

The chain recombines TRBV20-1 with TRBJ2-7; D is unclear. The CDR3 has 11 residues. The V gene's germline CDR1 is DFQATT and CDR2 SNEGSKA (reference sequence). The germline V and J ends were trimmed by 6 bases and 4 bases, with 10 bases remaining between them. DNA for the CDR3: TGCAGTGCCACGGGTCCGTACGAGCAGTACTTC. Its protein is CSATGPYEQYF.

The CDR3 region has the DNA TGTGCCAGCAGCCAAGGTCTAGCGGGAGGGGTCGACCGCTCCTACAATGAGCAGTTCTTC. Translated: CASSQGLAGGVDRSYNEQFF. The chain carries TRBV14 and TRBJ2-1, with TRBD2 matching 12 bases. The CDR3 is made up of 20 amino acids. V dropped 1 base and J dropped 0; count of bases not matched to a gene: 10. Germline CDR1 and CDR2: SGHDN and FVKESK.

J is TRBJ1-1 and V is TRBV13; possible D gene TRBD1, 6 bases. Trimming took 3 bases from V and 1 from J, leaving 12 bases between them. The germline V gene has CDR1 PRHDT and CDR2 FYEKMQ (reference sequence). This CDR3 has 15 amino acids. The chain's CDR3 is CASSLSQGGNTEAFF. Written as DNA, the CDR3 is TGTGCCAGCAGCTTGAGTCAAGGGGGGAACACTGAAGCTTTCTTT.

The chain has TRBV19 and TRBJ2-7, with 11 bases identical to TRBD2. Germline assignment: CDR1 LNHDA and CDR2 SQIVND (reference sequence). V was pared by 3 bases and J by 3 bases, with 7 bases of the junction left unmatched. This CDR3 spans 16 amino acids. This chain's CDR3 is CASSIPGTSGYYEQYF. The DNA of the CDR3 is TGTGCCAGTAGTATCCCGGGGACTAGCGGATACTACGAGCAGTACTTC.

V and J are TRBV19 and TRBJ1-5, with D possibly being TRBD1 (6 bases). The V gene's germline CDR1 is LNHDA and CDR2 SQIVND (reference sequence). V lost 1 base and J 7 bases, leaving 11 bases between the germline ends. The CDR3 is 14 residues long. The CDR3: CASSIGTGKQPQHF. In nucleotides, the CDR3 is TGTGCCAGTAGTATAGGAACAGGGAAACAGCCCCAGCATTTT.

The V and J genes are TRBV15 and TRBJ2-5, with D possibly TRBD2 on 6 matching bases. Trimming pared 0 bases from V and 5 bases from J, leaving 10 bases between. The germline V gene encodes CDR1 LNHNV and CDR2 YYDKDF (reference sequence). This CDR3 region has 14 residues. The CDR3 nucleotides read TGTGCCACCAGCAGAGATCTTGGAGGGGAGACCCAGTACTTC. Protein sequence: CATSRDLGGETQYF.

The J gene is TRBJ2-7, the V gene TRBV5-6; D could derive from TRBD1 or TRBD2 (5 bases each). CDR3 length equals 14 residues. The V end lost 4 bases, the J end lost 2 bases, and 13 bases lay between the germline ends. Germline V gives CDR1 SGHDT, CDR2 YYEEEE. The CDR3 DNA sequence: TGTGCCAGCAGCGCCTCTGGGGGACCCTACGAGCAGTACTTC. Protein product: CASSASGGPYEQYF.

The V and J genes are TRBV7-2 and TRBJ1-5; no firm D call. The V and J ends lost 2 bases and 2 bases respectively, with 10 bases between them. The CDR3 length is 15 residues. CDR1 is SGHTA and CDR2 is FQGNSA in the germline V gene. CDR3 protein: CASSLYEVGNQPQHF. The CDR3 DNA is TGTGCCAGCAGCTTATACGAGGTGGGCAATCAGCCCCAGCATTTT.

The chain recombines TRBV30 with TRBJ2-5; 8 nucleotides align to TRBD2. J gave up 1 base and V 2 bases, and 9 bases lay outside the gene matches. CDR1 is GTSNPN, CDR2 SVGIG, per germline (reference sequence). The CDR3 extends over 16 amino acids. Written as DNA, the CDR3 is TGTGCCTGGAGTTCGATTCCTGGGACTAGCCAAGAGACCCAGTACTTC. Its protein product is CAWSSIPGTSQETQYF. Full variable domain (remainder filled in from reference TRBV30 and TRBJ2-5): SQTIHQWPATLVQPVGSPLSLECTVEGTSNPNLYWYRQAAGRGLQLLFYSVGIGQISSEVPQNLSASRPQDRQFILSSKKLLLSDSGFYLCAWSSIPGTSQETQYFGPGTRLLVL.

Written as DNA, the CDR3 is TGCGCCAGCAGCCAAGAAATAGCGGGAGGGTACAATGAGCAGTTCTTC. This translates into CASSQEIAGGYNEQFF. The chain recombines TRBV4-3 with TRBJ2-1, with 11 bases fitting TRBD2. The ends lost 0 bases at V and 4 bases at J; junction bases unmatched: 2. The CDR3 is 16 amino acids. The germline CDR1 and CDR2 sequences are LGHNA and YSLEER.

CDR3 region: CASRKDRGGNTEAFF. In DNA form, the CDR3 reads TGTGCCAGCAGAAAAGACAGGGGGGGAAACACTGAAGCTTTCTTT. The chain combines TRBV6-5 with TRBJ1-1; 9 nucleotides line up with TRBD1. CDR3 length: 15 residues. The germline V gene has CDR1 MNHEY and CDR2 SVGAGI. Trimming removed 6 bases from V and 2 bases from J; junction bases left unmatched: 7.

This chain connects TRBV27 to TRBJ2-7; D is perhaps TRBD2 (6 bases). V lost 1 base and J 3 bases, leaving 16 bases between the germline ends. Germline V gives CDR1 MNHEY, CDR2 SMNVEV (reference sequence). The CDR3 has 16 residues. The CDR3 spells CASSLFGGNKDYEQYF. CDR3 nucleotide sequence: TGTGCCAGCAGTTTATTCGGAGGGAATAAAGACTACGAGCAGTACTTC.

The chain employs TRBV7-8 and TRBJ2-5, with TRBD2 identical over 11 bases. J gave up 2 bases and V 5 bases, and 10 bases lay outside the gene matches. CDR1 and CDR2 from the germline V gene are SGHVS and FQNEAQ. This CDR3 is 17 amino acids long. The CDR3 sequence: CASSLRGVAGGQETQYF. The CDR3 coding sequence is TGTGCCAGCAGCCTCCGGGGAGTAGCGGGAGGGCAAGAGACCCAGTACTTC.

This sequence joins TRBV4-1 and TRBJ2-5, with D maybe TRBD2 (5 bases). CDR1 is MGHRA and CDR2 is YSYEKL in the germline V gene. V lost 4 bases and J lost 7, with 13 bases in between. The CDR3 contains 13 residues. CDR3 DNA sequence: TGCGCCAGCAGCCTCGTCGGGGTAGGGACCCAGTACTTC. This gives the protein CASSLVGVGTQYF.

The count of this clone is one. This chain connects TRBV11-3 to TRBJ2-3; D gene unclear. Deletions cut 1 base from V and 6 bases from J, with 8 bases between. CDR3 length equals 13 residues. In germline, CDR1 is SGHNT, CDR2 YENEEA. The CDR3 sequence: CASSLVELDTQYF. The CDR3 DNA reads as TGTGCCAGCAGCTTAGTCGAATTGGATACGCAGTATTTT.

J is TRBJ2-7 and V is TRBV7-2; D is ambiguous. This CDR3 is 14 amino acids long. The V end was cut by 5 bases, the J end by 2 bases, with 13 bases between. Germline CDR1 reads SGHTA; CDR2 reads FQGNSA. Here the CDR3 reads CASSVGRAAYEQYF. Here the CDR3 DNA reads TGTGCCAGCAGCGTAGGCCGTGCGGCCTACGAGCAGTACTTC.

The V call is TRBV5-6, the J call TRBJ2-5; D is uncertain. The CDR3 consists of 15 residues. Germline assignment: CDR1 SGHDT and CDR2 YYEEEE. Deletions cut 2 bases from V and 4 bases from J, with 15 bases between. CDR3 region: CASSLSVSQVETQYF. The DNA for the CDR3 is TGTGCCAGCAGCTTATCGGTTTCCCAGGTAGAGACCCAGTACTTC.

In this sample, this clone turned up once. V usage is TRBV19 and J usage is TRBJ2-7; the D is unclear. Germline CDR1 LNHDA, CDR2 SQIVND (reference sequence). The V and J ends lost 5 bases and 2 bases respectively, with 7 bases between them. CDR3 length: 12 amino acids. CDR3 DNA: TGTGCCAGTAGTCCAGGTACCTACGAGCAGTACTTC. Residues: CASSPGTYEQYF. Combining the CDR3 with reference TRBV19 and TRBJ2-7 gives the whole variable domain DGGITQSPKYLFRKEGQNVTLSCEQNLNHDAMYWYRQDPGQGLRLIYYSQIVNDFQKGDIAEGYSVSREKKESFPLTVTSAQKNPTAFYLCASSPGTYEQYFGPGTRLTVT.

The V call is TRBV5-6, the J call TRBJ2-7; D is unclear. Per the germline V gene, CDR1 is SGHDT and CDR2 is YYEEEE. V lost 2 bases and J lost 3, with 3 bases in between. The CDR3 sequence is 11 residues long. CDR3 amino acids: CASSFGYEQYF. CDR3 coding DNA: TGTGCCAGCAGCTTTGGCTACGAGCAGTACTTC.

The chain couples TRBV18 to TRBJ2-6; D is unclear. CDR3 length: 17 residues. The germline CDR1 and CDR2 sequences are KGHSH and LQKENI. The V end was cut by 4 bases, the J end by 0 bases, with 13 bases between. CDR3 sequence: CASSRRNSRSGANVLTF. The DNA of the CDR3 is TGTGCCAGCTCACGACGGAATTCCCGCTCTGGGGCCAACGTCCTGACTTTC.

The genes are TRBV9 and TRBJ1-3; D gene ambiguous. Trimming left V 1 base short and J 4 bases short, with 9 bases between. Germline V lookup: CDR1 SGDLS, CDR2 YYNGEE. The CDR3 contains 14 residues. Here the CDR3 reads CASSVNPIGNTIYF. CDR3 nucleotide sequence: TGTGCCAGCAGCGTAAACCCGATCGGAAACACCATATATTTT.

The genes are TRBV28 and TRBJ2-7; D perhaps matches TRBD2 (6 bases). The CDR3 is 15 amino acids. The germline V gene encodes CDR1 MDHEN and CDR2 SYDVKM. Trimming removed 2 bases at V and 4 bases at J, with 15 bases between. The CDR3 coding sequence is TGTGCCAGCAGTTTAGCGACTAGTGGGAGTTACGAGCAGTACTTC. Encoded protein: CASSLATSGSYEQYF.

The chain combines TRBV14 with TRBJ2-3; the D gene is possibly TRBD2 (5 bases). V lost 4 bases, J lost 6 bases, and 5 bases lay in between. CDR1 SGHDN and CDR2 FVKESK come from the germline V gene. This CDR3 has 11 amino acids. The CDR3 nucleotides read TGTGCCAGCAGCCCGGGGGATACGCAGTATTTT. It yields the protein CASSPGDTQYF.

This chain links TRBV7-9 with TRBJ2-1, with 8 bases identical to TRBD2. This CDR3 has 18 residues. V lost 6 bases to trimming and J lost 0 bases; unmatched junction nucleotides: 13. In germline, CDR1 is SEHNR, CDR2 FQNEAQ (reference sequence). CDR3 sequence reads: CASRGLAGSASSYNEQFF. The CDR3 region has the DNA TGTGCCAGCAGAGGGCTAGCGGGTTCCGCCAGCTCCTACAATGAGCAGTTCTTC.

The V gene is TRBV5-1, the J gene TRBJ2-3; TRBD1 might be the D (6 bases). The CDR3 consists of 14 residues. Trimming shortened V by 4 bases and J by 6 bases, and 15 bases separated the two germline ends. The germline CDR1 and CDR2 sequences are SGHRS and YFSETQ. The CDR3 loop reads CASSVQGLTDTQYF. CDR3 DNA: TGCGCCAGCAGCGTTCAGGGGCTTACGGATACGCAGTATTTT.